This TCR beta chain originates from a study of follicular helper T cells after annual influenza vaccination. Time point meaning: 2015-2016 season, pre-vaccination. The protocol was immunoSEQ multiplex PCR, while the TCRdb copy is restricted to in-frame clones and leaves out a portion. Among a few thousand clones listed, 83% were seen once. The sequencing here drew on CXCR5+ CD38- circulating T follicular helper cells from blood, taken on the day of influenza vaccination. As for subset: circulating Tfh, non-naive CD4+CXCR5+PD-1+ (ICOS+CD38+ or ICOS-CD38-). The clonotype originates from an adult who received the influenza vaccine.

Here the CDR3 DNA reads TGTGCCAGCAGCTCGGAGGGAGCGGGAACCTACGAGCAGTACTTC. As protein: CASSSEGAGTYEQYF. V usage is TRBV5-6 and J usage is TRBJ2-7; 7 nucleotides line up with TRBD2. The CDR3 runs to 15 residues. With V trimmed by 3 bases and J by 2 bases, 8 bases remained unmatched. In germline, CDR1 is SGHDT, CDR2 YYEEEE.